This TCR beta chain was captured by sequencing in a study of T cells in localized non-small cell lung cancer (dated by TCRdb to about 2020). Background on the whole study: The study examined T cell repertoires in 200 to 300 patients with early-stage NSCLC and compared tumors with uninvolved tumor-adjacent lungs. All 240 or so NSCLC patients in the cohort were treatment-naive and had localized lung tumors that were resected. Of the NSCLC patients, about 130 were male and around 99 were female, and the mean age was around 70 years.

The length of the CDR3 is 12 amino acids, counting both ends. The germline V gene (reference sequence) sets CDR1 to MNHNY and CDR2 to SVGAGI. Paper-wide results and their limitations: Since the design was exploratory, TCR variables were selected using unadjusted p-values with no false-discovery rate correction. Higher T cell density in blood was associated with longer overall survival, whereas higher clonality in adjacent lung was associated with shorter survival. Because multi-region tumor sequencing was not performed, intratumor heterogeneity could not be ruled out. A median of about 55 of the top 100 tumor clones were detected in paired uninvolved adjacent lung, and some 28 of these tumor clones were also found among the top 100 clones of the paired uninvolved adjacent lung. Uninvolved tumor-adjacent lung showed the highest T cell clonality, higher than tumor, which suggests more focused antigenic responses in the uninvolved tumor-adjacent lung.

TCR beta CDR3 regions were sequenced from DNA using the immunoSEQ Assay. As for how the authors treated the data: T cell density was computed as TCR beta template counts normalized to usable DNA estimated by amplifying housekeeping genes. Richness was estimated using the preseqR package, with extrapolation to 400,000 templates for PBMC samples and to 120,000 templates for tissue samples. Clonality was defined as one minus Pielou's evenness. Tissue-enriched TCRs were identified through differential abundance testing performed on productive amino-acid clonotypes, with a minimum total count of 5 and an alpha of 0.1. Repertoire overlap between compartments was quantified with the Jaccard Index and Morisita Overlap Index. GLIPH clustered TCR beta CDR3s with public tetramer-defined viral CDR3s; viral motifs required at least three viral sequences plus V-gene enrichment. What TCRdb holds here is the immuneACCESS table cut down to in-frame rearrangements. Part of the clones is not present; checked against another copy, under half of the missing clones reflect an unresolved V gene, and the others are unexplained. The V and J calls and clone size come from that table; D and trimming were worked out from the DNA. This sample is represented by about 35,000 clones; over 75% of them were singletons. 17% of the sample is in the top ten clones.

At diagnosis, peripheral blood, uninvolved tumor-adjacent lung and tumor were collected and stored as a combination of fresh-frozen and FFPE material. Blood samples were analyzed as peripheral blood mononuclear cells for TCR repertoire profiling. On this clone: There is no known antigen for this receptor. This CDR3 is missing its conserved last phenylalanine or tryptophan, likely due to a read error. The limits of the CDR3 on the DNA are not certain, so only TCRdb's listed CDR3 is given.

The receptor's source is a male donor older than 55 with stage III squamous cell lung carcinoma. This sequence uses TRBV6-6 and TRBJ1-5. Sample: peripheral blood, taken before any cancer treatment. CDR3 region: CASSIDGLSANL.